The present entry profiles one T cell receptor (beta chain) with its context. Its target antigen remains unknown. Per-nucleotide qualities are absent, and no much larger clonotype sits a single base away. The QIAamp DNA FFPE kit was used to extract genomic DNA from formalin-fixed paraffin-embedded autopsy tissue. The data stem from a study of T cell repertoires in MIS-A myocarditis (dated by TCRdb to between 2021 and 2024). TCRbeta CDR3 regions were amplified by the immunoSEQ bias-controlled multiplex PCR and were subjected to high-throughput sequencing. On the authors' methods: The immunoSEQ vendor pipeline collapsed and filtered CDR3 sequences to measure the abundance and frequency of each unique TCRbeta CDR3. CD-HIT clustered dominant CDR3 amino acid sequences with SARS-CoV-2-specific ImmuneCODE TCRbeta sequences at a 90% global sequence identity threshold. Clones were classed as hyperexpanded at frequencies of 0.1 to 1 and as large at frequencies of 0.01 to 0.1. CDR3 amino acid sequences and V and J gene assignments of dominant clones were confirmed with MiXCR. The R stringdist package was used to compute Levenshtein distances between the patient clonotypes and the ImmuneCODE hits. The immuneACCESS repertoire file appears here via TCRdb, limited to in-frame rearrangements. These files lack a portion of the clones; in checked studies, under half of the deficit traces to unresolved V genes, and the cause of the others is not known. V and J calls plus clone size are reproduced from that table; the DNA served to infer D and trimming. Present in this sample are over 12,000 clones, 74% of which were seen just once. The top ten clones comprise roughly 61% of the sample.

The CDR3 starts with the cysteine, ends with the phenylalanine, and has 12 residues. CDR3 DNA is the only sequence kept; it has 36 bases, read in frame from the first base. Cut back by 1 base and 2 bases, the V and J ends lie 5 bases apart. Taken from the germline V gene (reference sequence), the CDR1 and CDR2 loops are GTSNPN and SVGIG. This clonotype was obtained from a man younger than 35 with fulminant myocarditis from multisystem inflammatory syndrome in adults (MIS-A) after COVID-19. What was sequenced was left ventricle heart tissue obtained at autopsy. Interpreted using the paper, the cell subset or site label stands for: cardiac tissue sample (left or right ventricle, interventricular septum, or pericardium). Recombination joined TRBV30 with TRBJ1-2; no confident D gene assignment can be made. The bases read TGTGCCTGGAGTGCCTACAACTATGGCTACACCTTC. Its translation is CAWSAYNYGYTF.